A selection of T cell receptor beta chains follows, all from one sample in a study of blood T cell repertoires in COVID-19. Here immunoSEQ multiplex PCR was the method, and the copy in TCRdb shows in-frame clones only, minus some. The sample has fewer than 250,000 clones, 92% seen once; the top ten hold 0.83%. The material sequenced was peripheral blood. These receptors all stem from a man aged 25 to 45 with COVID-19, enrolled during active disease. CDR3s include the opening cysteine and the closing phenylalanine or tryptophan. D genes are given only for firm matches. The size of a clone is reported for some rows only, either as once, few or many, or as a class for expanded clones.

length | J | size | V | D | DNA | CDR3
15 | TRBJ2-5 | NA | TRBV12-5 | TRBD2 | TGTGCTAGTGGAACAGCGGGGGGGCGAGGAGAGACCCAGTACTTC | CASGTAGGRGETQYF
14 | TRBJ1-6 | NA | TRBV19 | NA | TGTGCCAGTAGTATGCGGTACCCTCCAGGGCCCCTCCACTTT | CASSMRYPPGPLHF
18 | TRBJ1-5 | NA | TRBV12-5 | NA | TGTGCTAGTGGTTTGGTACCCGGGGGGGGGATTAGCAATCAGCCCCAGCATTTT | CASGLVPGGGISNQPQHF
16 | TRBJ1-5 | few | TRBV6-6 | NA | TGTGCCAGCAGTCCTTCCGAGGGGACTCGCAATCAGCCCCAGCATTTT | CASSPSEGTRNQPQHF
12 | TRBJ2-7 | NA | TRBV6-5 | NA | TGTGCCAGCACGGACAGCTCCTACGAGCAGTACTTC | CASTDSSYEQYF
13 | TRBJ2-5 | NA | TRBV10-2 | TRBD2 | TGCGCCAGCAAACCAAGCGGGGGAGAGACCCAGTACTTC | CASKPSGGETQYF
14 | TRBJ1-4 | NA | TRBV6-5 | TRBD1 | TGTGCCAGCAGGAAAACCGGGACAGATGAAAAACTGTTTTTT | CASRKTGTDEKLFF
15 | TRBJ1-3 | once | TRBV30 | NA | TGTGCCTGGAGGGTCTCAGGGGCCTCTGGAAACACCATATATTTT | CAWRVSGASGNTIYF
15 | TRBJ1-2 | NA | TRBV7-9 | TRBD1 | TGTGCCAGCAGCATCGGGGGCAGGGGGTCCTATGGCTACACCTTC | CASSIGGRGSYGYTF
14 | TRBJ1-2 | NA | TRBV6-4 | TRBD1 | TGTGCCAGCAGCGATACAGGGGGCGCCCATGGCTACACCTTC | CASSDTGGAHGYTF
15 | TRBJ2-1 | once | TRBV6-5 | TRBD1 | TGTGCCAGCAGTTACTGGACACAGGGGGCGGGTGAGCAGTTCTTC | CASSYWTQGAGEQFF
17 | TRBJ1-4 | NA | TRBV4-2 | TRBD1 | TGTGCCAGCAGCCAAGAGACAGCCGGGACAGGGGATGAAAAACTGTTTTTT | CASSQETAGTGDEKLFF
14 | TRBJ1-3 | NA | TRBV5-6 | NA | TGTGCCAGCAGTCCGGACTTCTCTGGAAACACCATATATTTT | CASSPDFSGNTIYF
16 | TRBJ2-1 | few | TRBV6-6 | TRBD2 | TGTGCCAGCAGTTACCTACTAGCGGGGGCCTCCAATGAGCAGTTCTTC | CASSYLLAGASNEQFF
15 | TRBJ2-6 | NA | TRBV5-3 | NA | TGTGCCAGAAGCCTCCATACACAGGGGGCCAACGTCCTGACTTTC | CARSLHTQGANVLTF
19 | TRBJ1-5 | NA | TRBV4-1 | NA | TGCGCCAGCAGCGCCCGACAAAACATGTTAGGGGCGGACAATCAGCCCCAGCATTTT | CASSARQNMLGADNQPQHF
14 | TRBJ1-1 | NA | TRBV11-2 | TRBD1 | TGTGCCAGCAGCCCTACTACAGGGGGCACTGAAGCTTTCTTT | CASSPTTGGTEAFF
14 | TRBJ1-1 | NA | TRBV2 | NA | TGTGCCAGCAGTGAACAGAATGGAGTAACTGAAGCTTTCTTT | CASSEQNGVTEAFF
14 | TRBJ1-1 | NA | TRBV9 | NA | TGTGCCAGCAGCGTAGGGACAACGAACACTGAAGCTTTCTTT | CASSVGTTNTEAFF